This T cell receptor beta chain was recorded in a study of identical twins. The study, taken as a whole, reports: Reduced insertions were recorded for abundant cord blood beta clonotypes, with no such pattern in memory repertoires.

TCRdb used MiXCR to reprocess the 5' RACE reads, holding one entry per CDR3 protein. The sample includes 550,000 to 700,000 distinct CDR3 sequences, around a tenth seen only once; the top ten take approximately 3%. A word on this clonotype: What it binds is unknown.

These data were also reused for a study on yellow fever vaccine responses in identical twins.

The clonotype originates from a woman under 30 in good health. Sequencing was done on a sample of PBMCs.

The CDR3 region has the DNA TGTGCCAGCAGTGATCCTCGGGGGGGCAGGAGGTCCTACGAGCAGTACTTC. It specifies CASSDPRGGRRSYEQYF. J is TRBJ2-7 and V is TRBV25-1; 8 bases match TRBD2. The CDR3 loop spans 17 amino acids. Germline V lookup: CDR1 MGHDK, CDR2 SYGVNS. The trim removed 3 bases at V and 1 base at J, leaving 11 bases unmatched.